The source of this TCR beta chain is a study of spatial heterogeneity in lung cancer. Study overall: Within raw reads, each unique TCR and UMI combination appeared on average more than ten times. Study outcomes and limitations: Detection of ubiquitous tumor TCRs in blood was higher at resection than follow-up.

Specified time point: blood at routine non-recurrence follow-up after resection. Whole RNA, which was extracted from tumor, nontumor lung tissue or frozen PBMC, was sequenced without any cell sorting. V was trimmed by 12 bases and J by 5 bases, leaving 16 bases between them. Germline V gives CDR1 KGHDR, CDR2 SFDVKD. CDR3 length: 12 residues. Turning to this clonotype: Its antigen is not identified.

TCRdb re-analysed the 5' RACE reads in MiXCR, keeping a single row per CDR3 protein. The sample holds around 45,000 distinct CDR3 sequences; approximately 24% are singletons and the top ten take approximately 6.8%. The chain has TRBV24-1 and TRBJ2-7; maybe TRBD2 (5 bases). Source: PBMCs, taken at follow-up. The receptor was isolated from a female donor with early-stage non-small cell lung cancer. CDR3 residues: CASPMEANEQYV. The CDR3 DNA sequence: TGTGCCTCACCTATGGAGGCCAACGAGCAGTACGTC.